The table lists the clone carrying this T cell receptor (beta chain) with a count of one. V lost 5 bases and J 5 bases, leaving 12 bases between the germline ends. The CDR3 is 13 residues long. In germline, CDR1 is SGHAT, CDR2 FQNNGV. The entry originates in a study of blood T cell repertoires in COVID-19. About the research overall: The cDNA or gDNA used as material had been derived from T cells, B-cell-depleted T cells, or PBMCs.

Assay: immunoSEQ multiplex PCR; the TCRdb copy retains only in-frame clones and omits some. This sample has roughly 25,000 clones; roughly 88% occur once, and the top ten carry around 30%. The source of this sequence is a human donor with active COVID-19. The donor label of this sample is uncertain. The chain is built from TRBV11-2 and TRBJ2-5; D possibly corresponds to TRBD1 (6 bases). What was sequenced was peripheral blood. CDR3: CASSPDRGETQYF. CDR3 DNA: TGTGCCAGCAGCCCGGACAGAGGGGAGACCCAGTACTTC.